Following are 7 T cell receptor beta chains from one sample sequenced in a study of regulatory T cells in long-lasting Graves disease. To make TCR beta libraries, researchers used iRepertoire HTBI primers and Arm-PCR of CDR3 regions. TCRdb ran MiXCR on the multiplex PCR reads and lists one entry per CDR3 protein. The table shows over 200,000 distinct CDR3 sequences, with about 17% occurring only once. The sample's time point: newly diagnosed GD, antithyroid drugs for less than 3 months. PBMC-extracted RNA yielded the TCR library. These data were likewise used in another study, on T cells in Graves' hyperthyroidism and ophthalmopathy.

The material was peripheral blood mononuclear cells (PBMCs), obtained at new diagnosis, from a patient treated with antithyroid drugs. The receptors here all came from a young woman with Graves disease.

For the CDR3, the DNA is TGTGCCAGCAGCCCTCGGGCAGATGGCGGGGAGCTGTTTTTT. This gives the protein CASSPRADGGELFF. This sequence joins TRBV11-1 and TRBJ2-2; no firm D call. This CDR3 has 14 amino acids. The V end lost 5 bases, the J end lost 7 bases, and 14 bases lay between the germline ends. The germline V gene encodes CDR1 SGHAT and CDR2 FQDESV (reference sequence).

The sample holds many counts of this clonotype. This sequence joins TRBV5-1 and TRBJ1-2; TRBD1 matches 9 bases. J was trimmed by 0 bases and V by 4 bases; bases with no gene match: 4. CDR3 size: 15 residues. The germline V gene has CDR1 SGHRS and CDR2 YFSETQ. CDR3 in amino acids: CASSGRDRANYGYTF. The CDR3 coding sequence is TGCGCCAGCAGCGGCCGGGACAGGGCTAACTATGGCTACACCTTC.

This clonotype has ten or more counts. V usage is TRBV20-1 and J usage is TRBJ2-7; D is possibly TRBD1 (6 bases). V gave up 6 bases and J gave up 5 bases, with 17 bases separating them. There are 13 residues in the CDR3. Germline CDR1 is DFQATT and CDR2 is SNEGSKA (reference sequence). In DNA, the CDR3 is TGCAGTGCAGGGGACATAAGTTCCCACGAGCAGTACTTC. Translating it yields CSAGDISSHEQYF.

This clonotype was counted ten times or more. Written as DNA, the CDR3 is TGCAGCGTTAACCGGGGCACGAACACCGGGGAGCTGTTTTTT. Protein sequence: CSVNRGTNTGELFF. J is TRBJ2-2 and V is TRBV29-1; D may match TRBD1 or TRBD2 (5 bases each). The CDR3 is made up of 14 amino acids. Trimming cost V 5 bases and J 0 bases, with 10 bases left between them. Germline CDR1 SQVTM, CDR2 ANQGSEA.

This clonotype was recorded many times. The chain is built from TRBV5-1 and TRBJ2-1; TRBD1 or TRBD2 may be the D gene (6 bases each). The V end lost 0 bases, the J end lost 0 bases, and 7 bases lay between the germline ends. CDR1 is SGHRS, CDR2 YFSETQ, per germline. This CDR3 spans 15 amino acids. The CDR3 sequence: CASSLEGGSYNEQFF. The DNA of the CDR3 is TGCGCCAGCAGCTTGGAGGGGGGCTCCTACAATGAGCAGTTCTTC.

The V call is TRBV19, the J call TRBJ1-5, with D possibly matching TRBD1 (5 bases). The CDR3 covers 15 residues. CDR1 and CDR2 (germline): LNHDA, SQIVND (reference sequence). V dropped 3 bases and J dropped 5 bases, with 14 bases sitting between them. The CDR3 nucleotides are TGTGCCAGTAGTATGCAGAGGGGTTTCGATCAGCCCCAGCATTTT. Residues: CASSMQRGFDQPQHF.

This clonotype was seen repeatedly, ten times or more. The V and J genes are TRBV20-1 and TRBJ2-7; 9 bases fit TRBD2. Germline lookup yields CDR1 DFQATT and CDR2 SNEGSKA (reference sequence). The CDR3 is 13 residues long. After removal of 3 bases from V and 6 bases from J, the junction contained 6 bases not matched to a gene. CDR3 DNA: TGCAGTGCTAGTGATCCTAGCGGGGTCGAGCAGTACTTC. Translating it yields CSASDPSGVEQYF.